This TCR beta chain was obtained from a study of spatial heterogeneity in lung cancer. Whole-study context: Consistent detection of more beta-chain than alpha-chain sequences was observed.

Many counts were recorded for this clonotype. TCR cDNA molecules each carried a unique molecular identifier. TCRdb itself ran the 5' RACE reads through MiXCR, one entry per CDR3 protein. The sample carries some 38,000 distinct CDR3 sequences, 7.5% recorded once. Time point defined: sample taken at primary tumor resection. Sequencing of whole RNA from tumor, nontumor lung or frozen PBMC involved no sorting. Samples were donated by 72 untreated early-stage non-small cell lung cancer patients. This CDR3 is built from 17 residues. Trimming left V 5 bases short and J 1 base short, with 18 bases between. Germline V CDR1 and CDR2: SGHTA, FQGNSA.

This sequence originates from a male donor with early-stage non-small cell lung cancer. The V and J genes are TRBV7-2 and TRBJ1-3; no firm D call. The sequencing used PBMCs, collected at surgery. CDR3 sequence reads: CASSQRRVLVSGNTIYF. The CDR3 nucleotides are TGTGCCAGCAGCCAAAGGAGGGTACTAGTTTCTGGAAACACCATATATTTT.